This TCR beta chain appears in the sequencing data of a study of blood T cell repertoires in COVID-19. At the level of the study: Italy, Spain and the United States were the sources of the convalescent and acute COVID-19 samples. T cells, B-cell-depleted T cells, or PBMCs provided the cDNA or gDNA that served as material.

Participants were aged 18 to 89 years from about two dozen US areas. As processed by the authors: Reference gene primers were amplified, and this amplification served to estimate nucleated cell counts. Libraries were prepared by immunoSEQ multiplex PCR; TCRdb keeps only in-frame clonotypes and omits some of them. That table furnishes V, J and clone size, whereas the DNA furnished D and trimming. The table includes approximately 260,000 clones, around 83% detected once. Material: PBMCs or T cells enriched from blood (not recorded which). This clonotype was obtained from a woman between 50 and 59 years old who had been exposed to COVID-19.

This CDR3 is CATRYRGTVEKLFF. Here the CDR3 DNA reads TGTGCCACCCGGTACAGGGGAACGGTTGAAAAACTGTTTTTT. The chain uses TRBV28 and TRBJ1-4; 7 bases are shared with TRBD1. The germline V gene encodes CDR1 MDHEN and CDR2 SYDVKM. The CDR3 length is 14 residues. V lost 10 bases to trimming and J lost 7 bases; unmatched junction nucleotides: 12.